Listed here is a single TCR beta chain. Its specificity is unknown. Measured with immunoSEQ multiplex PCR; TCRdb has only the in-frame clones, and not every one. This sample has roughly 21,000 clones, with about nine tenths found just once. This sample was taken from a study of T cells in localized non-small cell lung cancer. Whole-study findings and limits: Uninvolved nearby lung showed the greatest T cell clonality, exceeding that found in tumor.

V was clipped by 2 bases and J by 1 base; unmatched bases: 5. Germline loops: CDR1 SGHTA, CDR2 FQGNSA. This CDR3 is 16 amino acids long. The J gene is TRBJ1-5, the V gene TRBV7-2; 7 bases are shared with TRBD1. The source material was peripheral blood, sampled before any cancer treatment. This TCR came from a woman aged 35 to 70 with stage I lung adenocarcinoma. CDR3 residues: CASSLTPRGSNQPQHF. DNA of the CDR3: TGTGCCAGCAGCTTAACGCCCAGGGGGAGCAATCAGCCCCAGCATTTT.